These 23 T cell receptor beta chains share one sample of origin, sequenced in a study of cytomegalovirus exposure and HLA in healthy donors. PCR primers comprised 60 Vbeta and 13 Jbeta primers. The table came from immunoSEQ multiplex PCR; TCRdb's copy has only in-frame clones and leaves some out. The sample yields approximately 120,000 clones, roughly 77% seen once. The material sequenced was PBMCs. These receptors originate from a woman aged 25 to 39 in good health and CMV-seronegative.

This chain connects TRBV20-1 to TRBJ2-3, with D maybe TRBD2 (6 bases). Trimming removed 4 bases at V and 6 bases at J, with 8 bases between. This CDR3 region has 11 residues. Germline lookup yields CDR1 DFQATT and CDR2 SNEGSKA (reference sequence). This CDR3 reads CSAIAGDTQYF. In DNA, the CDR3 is TGCAGTGCTATCGCGGGGGATACGCAGTATTTT.

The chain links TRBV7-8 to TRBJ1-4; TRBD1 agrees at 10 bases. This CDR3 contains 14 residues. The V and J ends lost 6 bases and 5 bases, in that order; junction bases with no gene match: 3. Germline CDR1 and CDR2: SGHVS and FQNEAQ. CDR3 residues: CASSRTGGNEKLFF. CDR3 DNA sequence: TGTGCCAGCAGTCGGACAGGGGGAAATGAAAAACTGTTTTTT.

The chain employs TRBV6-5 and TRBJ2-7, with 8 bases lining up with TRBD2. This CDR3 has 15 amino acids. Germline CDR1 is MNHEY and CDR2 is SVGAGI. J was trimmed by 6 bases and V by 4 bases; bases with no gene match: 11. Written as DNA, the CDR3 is TGTGCCAGCAGTTTCCTAAGCGGGGGTGCTTCCGAGCAGTACTTC. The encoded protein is CASSFLSGGASEQYF.

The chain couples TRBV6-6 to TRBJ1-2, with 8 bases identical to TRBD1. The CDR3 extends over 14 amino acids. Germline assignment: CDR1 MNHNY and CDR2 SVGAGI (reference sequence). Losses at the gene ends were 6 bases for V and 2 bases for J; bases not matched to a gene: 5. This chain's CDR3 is CASSGGQVNYGYTF. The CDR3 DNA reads TGTGCCAGCAGCGGGGGACAGGTCAACTATGGCTACACCTTC.

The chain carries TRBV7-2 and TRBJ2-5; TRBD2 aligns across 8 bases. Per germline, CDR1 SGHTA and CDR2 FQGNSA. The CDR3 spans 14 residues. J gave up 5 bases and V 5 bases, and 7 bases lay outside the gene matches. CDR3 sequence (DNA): TGTGCCAGCAGCCAAATAGCGGGAAGGGAGACCCAGTACTTC. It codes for CASSQIAGRETQYF.

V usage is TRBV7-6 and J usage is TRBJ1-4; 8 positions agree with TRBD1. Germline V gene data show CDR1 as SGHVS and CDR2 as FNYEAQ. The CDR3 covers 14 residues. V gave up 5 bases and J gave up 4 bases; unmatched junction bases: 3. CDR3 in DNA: TGTGCCAGCAGCCTTGGACAGGGTAATGAAAAACTGTTTTTT. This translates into CASSLGQGNEKLFF.

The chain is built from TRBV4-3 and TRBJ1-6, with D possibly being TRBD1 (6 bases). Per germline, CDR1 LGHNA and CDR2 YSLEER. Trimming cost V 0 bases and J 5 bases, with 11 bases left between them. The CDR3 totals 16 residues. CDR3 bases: TGCGCCAGCAGCCAAGATGGGGAGGGGGATAATTCACCCCTCCACTTT. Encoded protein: CASSQDGEGDNSPLHF.

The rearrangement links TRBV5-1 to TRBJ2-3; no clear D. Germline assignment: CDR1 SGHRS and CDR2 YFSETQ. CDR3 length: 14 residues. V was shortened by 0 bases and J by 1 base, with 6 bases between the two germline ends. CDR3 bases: TGCGCCAGCAGCTTGGATGGAGGCACAGATACGCAGTATTTT. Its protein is CASSLDGGTDTQYF.

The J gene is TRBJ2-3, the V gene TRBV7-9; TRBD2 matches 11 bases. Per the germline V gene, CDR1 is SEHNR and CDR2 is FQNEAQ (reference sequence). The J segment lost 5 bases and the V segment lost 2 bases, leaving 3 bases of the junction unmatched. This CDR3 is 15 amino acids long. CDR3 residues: CASSLSSGRKDTQYF. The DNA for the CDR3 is TGTGCCAGCAGCTTATCTAGCGGGAGGAAAGATACGCAGTATTTT.

CDR3 in amino acids: CASSLQQSSGNTIYF. For the CDR3, the DNA is TGTGCCAGCAGTCTACAACAGAGCTCTGGAAACACCATATATTTT. The chain uses TRBV6-5 and TRBJ1-3; no clear D. V lost 5 bases and J 0 bases, leaving 11 bases between the germline ends. Germline CDR1 and CDR2: MNHEY and SVGAGI. The CDR3 has 15 residues.

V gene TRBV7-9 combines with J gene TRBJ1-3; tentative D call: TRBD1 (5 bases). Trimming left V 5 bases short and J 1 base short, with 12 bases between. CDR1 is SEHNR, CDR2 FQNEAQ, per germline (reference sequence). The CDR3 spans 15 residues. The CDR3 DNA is TGTGCCAGCAGCGGGGGGACGGTGTCTGGAAACACCATATATTTT. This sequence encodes CASSGGTVSGNTIYF.

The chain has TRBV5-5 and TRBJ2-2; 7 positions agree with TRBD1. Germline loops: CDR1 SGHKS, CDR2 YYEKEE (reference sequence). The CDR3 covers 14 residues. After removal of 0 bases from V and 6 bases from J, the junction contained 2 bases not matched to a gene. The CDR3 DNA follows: TGTGCCAGCAGCTTGGGACAGGGAGCCGGGGAGCTGTTTTTT. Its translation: CASSLGQGAGELFF. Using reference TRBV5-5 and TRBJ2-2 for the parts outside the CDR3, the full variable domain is DAGVTQSPTHLIKTRGQQVTLRCSPISGHKSVSWYQQVLGQGPQFIFQYYEKEERGRGNFPDRFSARQFPNYSSELNVNALLLGDSALYLCASSLGQGAGELFFGEGSRLTVL.

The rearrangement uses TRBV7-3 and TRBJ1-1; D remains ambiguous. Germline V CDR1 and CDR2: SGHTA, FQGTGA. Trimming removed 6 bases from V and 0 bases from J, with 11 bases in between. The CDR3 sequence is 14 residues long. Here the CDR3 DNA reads TGTGCCAGCAGTTCCGGTCCCCTGAACACTGAAGCTTTCTTT. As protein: CASSSGPLNTEAFF.

The CDR3 protein is CAISESGGDGYTF. The CDR3 DNA follows: TGTGCCATCAGTGAGTCAGGAGGGGATGGCTACACCTTC. V is TRBV10-3 and J is TRBJ1-2, with a tentative D call TRBD1 (5 bases). The ends were cut back, 0 bases at V and 6 bases at J, with 8 bases in the middle. CDR3 length: 13 residues. Per the germline V gene, CDR1 is ENHRY and CDR2 is SYGVKD.

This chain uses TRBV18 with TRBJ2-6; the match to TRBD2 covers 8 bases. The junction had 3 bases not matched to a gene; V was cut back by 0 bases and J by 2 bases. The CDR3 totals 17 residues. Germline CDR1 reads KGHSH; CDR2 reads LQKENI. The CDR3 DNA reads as TGTGCCAGCTCACCACCGGCGGGGGGAGCTGGGGCCAACGTCCTGACTTTC. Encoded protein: CASSPPAGGAGANVLTF.

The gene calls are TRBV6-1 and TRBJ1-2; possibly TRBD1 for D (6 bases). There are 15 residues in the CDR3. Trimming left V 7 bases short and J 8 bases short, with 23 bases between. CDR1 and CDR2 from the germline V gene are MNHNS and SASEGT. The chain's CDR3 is CASTRTNRGARGYTF. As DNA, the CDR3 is TGTGCCAGCACACGGACGAATCGGGGGGCGCGAGGCTACACCTTC.

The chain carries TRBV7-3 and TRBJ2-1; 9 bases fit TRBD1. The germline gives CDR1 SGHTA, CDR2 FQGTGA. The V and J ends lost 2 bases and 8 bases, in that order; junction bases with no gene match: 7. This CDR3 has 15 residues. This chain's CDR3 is CASSLGGQGIYEQFF. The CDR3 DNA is TGTGCCAGCAGCTTAGGAGGACAGGGGATCTATGAGCAGTTCTTC.

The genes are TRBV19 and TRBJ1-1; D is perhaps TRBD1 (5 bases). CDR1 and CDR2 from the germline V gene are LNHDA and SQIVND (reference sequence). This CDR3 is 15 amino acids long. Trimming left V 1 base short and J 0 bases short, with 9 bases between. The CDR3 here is CASSIGRDMNTEAFF. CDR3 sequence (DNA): TGTGCCAGTAGTATAGGCAGGGATATGAACACTGAAGCTTTCTTT.

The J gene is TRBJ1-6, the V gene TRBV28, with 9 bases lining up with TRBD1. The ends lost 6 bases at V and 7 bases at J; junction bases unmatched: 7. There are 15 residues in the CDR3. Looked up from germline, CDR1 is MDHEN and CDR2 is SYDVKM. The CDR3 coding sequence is TGTGCCAGCAGACCTCGGGACAGGGTCAATTCACCCCTCCACTTT. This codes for CASRPRDRVNSPLHF.

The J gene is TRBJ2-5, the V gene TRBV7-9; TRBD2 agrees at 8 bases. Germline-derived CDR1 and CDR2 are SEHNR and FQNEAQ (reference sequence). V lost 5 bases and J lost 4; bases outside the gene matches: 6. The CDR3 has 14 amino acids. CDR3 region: CASSLGTSGETQYF. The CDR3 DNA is TGTGCCAGCAGCCTCGGGACTAGTGGAGAGACCCAGTACTTC.

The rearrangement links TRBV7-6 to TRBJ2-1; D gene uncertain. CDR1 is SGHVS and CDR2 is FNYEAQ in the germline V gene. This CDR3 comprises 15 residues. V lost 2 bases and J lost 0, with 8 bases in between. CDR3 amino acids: CASSLQTSSYNEQFF. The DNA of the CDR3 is TGTGCCAGCAGCTTACAAACGAGCTCCTACAATGAGCAGTTCTTC.

CDR3 residues: CASSSYRGKSTDTQYF. The CDR3 coding sequence is TGTGCCAGCAGCTCATACCGGGGAAAGAGCACAGATACGCAGTATTTT. The rearrangement links TRBV11-2 to TRBJ2-3, with a weak D call TRBD2 (5 bases). The germline CDR1 and CDR2 sequences are SGHAT and FQNNGV. The CDR3 extends over 16 amino acids. V lost 4 bases and J 0 bases, leaving 14 bases between the germline ends.

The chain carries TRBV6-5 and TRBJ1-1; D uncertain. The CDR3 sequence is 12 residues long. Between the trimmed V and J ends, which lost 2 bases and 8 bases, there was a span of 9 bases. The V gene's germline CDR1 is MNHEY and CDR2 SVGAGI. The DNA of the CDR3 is TGTGCCAGCAGTTACGGGCGGGAGGAAGCTTTCTTT. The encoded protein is CASSYGREEAFF.